Following are 5 T cell receptor beta chains from one sample sequenced in a study of spatial heterogeneity in lung cancer. Findings and limits, study-wide: Mutation tallies in tumors tracked expanded intratumoral alpha and beta TCR counts.

In TCRdb, the 5' RACE reads were re-called with MiXCR into one record per CDR3 protein. The sample carries 7,000 to 8,500 distinct CDR3 sequences, approximately 3.6% recorded once. The antigens these receptors bind are not known. The time point denotes: sample taken at primary tumor resection. The sample was lung tumor tissue, taken at surgery. These receptors originate from a male donor with early-stage non-small cell lung cancer.

This clonotype was observed at least ten times. The V call is TRBV19, the J call TRBJ1-2; 11 bases match TRBD1. The germline CDR1 and CDR2 sequences are LNHDA and SQIVND (reference sequence). The CDR3 has 16 amino acids. J lost 8 bases, V lost 5 bases, and 13 bases had no gene match. The CDR3 reads CASSPPPGTGGFGYTF. DNA for the CDR3: TGTGCCAGTAGTCCCCCGCCCGGGACAGGGGGATTCGGCTACACCTTC. Looking up the rest from reference TRBV19 and TRBJ1-2 gives the full variable domain: DGGITQSPKYLFRKEGQNVTLSCEQNLNHDAMYWYRQDPGQGLRLIYYSQIVNDFQKGDIAEGYSVSREKKESFPLTVTSAQKNPTAFYLCASSPPPGTGGFGYTFGSGTRLTVV.

This clonotype was picked up many times. The chain combines TRBV30 with TRBJ2-7, with a weak D call TRBD2 (6 bases). Trimming removed 4 bases at V and 2 bases at J, with 12 bases between. CDR3 length: 13 residues. Germline CDR1 and CDR2: GTSNPN and SVGIG (reference sequence). Here the CDR3 reads CAWTPGAAYEQYF. DNA for the CDR3: TGTGCCTGGACACCGGGAGCCGCCTACGAGCAGTACTTC.

This clonotype was counted many times. This rearrangement joins TRBV30 to TRBJ1-3; a weak D match, TRBD1 (5 bases). The germline V gene has CDR1 GTSNPN and CDR2 SVGIG (reference sequence). This CDR3 comprises 14 residues. Deletions cut 5 bases from V and 2 bases from J, with 13 bases between. Written as DNA, the CDR3 is TGTGCCTGGTCCCCCGGGGGGACTGGAAACACCATATATTTT. This translates into CAWSPGGTGNTIYF.

This clonotype was seen repeatedly, ten times or more. V usage is TRBV5-1 and J usage is TRBJ1-5; D is unclear. CDR1 is SGHRS and CDR2 is YFSETQ in the germline V gene. The length of the CDR3 is 15 residues. With 0 bases removed from V and 2 bases from J, the gap between germline ends came to 9 bases. CDR3 coding DNA: TGCGCCAGCAGCTTGGGAAATAGTGGCAATCAGCCCCAGCATTTT. Translated: CASSLGNSGNQPQHF. The full variable domain, completed using reference TRBV5-1 and TRBJ1-5, is KAGVTQTPRYLIKTRGQQVTLSCSPISGHRSVSWYQQTPGQGLQFLFEYFSETQRNKGNFPGRFSGRQFSNSRSEMNVSTLELGDSALYLCASSLGNSGNQPQHFGDGTRLSIL.

This clonotype was recorded many times. V gene TRBV6-5 combines with J gene TRBJ1-1, with D tentatively TRBD1 (5 bases). V lost 6 bases and J 0 bases, leaving 8 bases between the germline ends. The CDR3 extends over 13 amino acids. The germline CDR1 and CDR2 sequences are MNHEY and SVGAGI. The CDR3 bases are TGTGCCAGCAGGACAGCCCTGAACACTGAAGCTTTCTTT. Encoded protein: CASRTALNTEAFF.